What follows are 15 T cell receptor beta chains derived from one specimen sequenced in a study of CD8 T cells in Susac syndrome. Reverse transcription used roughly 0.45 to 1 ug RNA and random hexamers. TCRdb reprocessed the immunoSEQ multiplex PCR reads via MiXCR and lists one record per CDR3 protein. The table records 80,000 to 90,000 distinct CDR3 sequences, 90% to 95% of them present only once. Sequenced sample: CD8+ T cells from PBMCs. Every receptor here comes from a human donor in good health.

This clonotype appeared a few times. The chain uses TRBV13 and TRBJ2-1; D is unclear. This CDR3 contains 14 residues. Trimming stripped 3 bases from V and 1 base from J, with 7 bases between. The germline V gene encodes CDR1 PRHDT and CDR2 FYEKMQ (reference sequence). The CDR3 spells CASSLEGSYNEQFF. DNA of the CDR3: TGTGCCAGCAGCTTGGAAGGATCCTACAATGAGCAGTTCTTC. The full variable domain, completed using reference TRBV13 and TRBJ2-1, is AAGVIQSPRHLIKEKRETATLKCYPIPRHDTVYWYQQGPGQDPQFLISFYEKMQSDKGSIPDRFSAQQFSDYHSELNMSSLELGDSALYFCASSLEGSYNEQFFGPGTRLTVL.

CDR3 in amino acids: CSVGSIPNQPQHF. The CDR3 DNA reads as TGCAGCGTTGGTTCAATCCCCAATCAGCCCCAGCATTTT. The V gene is TRBV29-1, the J gene TRBJ1-5; no firm D call. V lost 4 bases and J 3 bases, leaving 10 bases between the germline ends. The CDR3 sequence is 13 residues long. Germline V gene sequence: CDR1 SQVTM, CDR2 ANQGSEA.

The CDR3 region has the DNA TGTGCCAGCAGTGAACTCCCTAGCGGGGGGTTAAATACGCAGTATTTT. Its protein is CASSELPSGGLNTQYF. This chain connects TRBV6-1 to TRBJ2-3; 11 positions agree with TRBD2. Germline lookup yields CDR1 MNHNS and CDR2 SASEGT. V trimming: 2 bases; J trimming: 7 bases; junction bases outside the gene matches: 8. This CDR3 has 16 amino acids.

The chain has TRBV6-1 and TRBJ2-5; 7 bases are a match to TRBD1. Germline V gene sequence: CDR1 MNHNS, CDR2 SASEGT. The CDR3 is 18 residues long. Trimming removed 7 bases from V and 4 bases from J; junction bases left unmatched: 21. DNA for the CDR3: TGTGCCAGCACCGAAGAAGGGACAGCCCGATCGGCGGGAGAGACCCAGTACTTC. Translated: CASTEEGTARSAGETQYF.

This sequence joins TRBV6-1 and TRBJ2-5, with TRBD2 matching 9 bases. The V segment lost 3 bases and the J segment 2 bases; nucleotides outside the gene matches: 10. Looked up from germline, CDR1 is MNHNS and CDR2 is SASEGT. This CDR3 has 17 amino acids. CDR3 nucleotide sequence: TGTGCCAGCAGTGACATCAGCGGGGGGCCCCTTCAAGAGACCCAGTACTTC. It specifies CASSDISGGPLQETQYF.

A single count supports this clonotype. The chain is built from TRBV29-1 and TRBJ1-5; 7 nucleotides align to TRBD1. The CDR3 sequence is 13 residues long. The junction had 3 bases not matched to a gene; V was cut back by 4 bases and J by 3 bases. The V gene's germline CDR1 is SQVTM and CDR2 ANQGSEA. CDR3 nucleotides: TGCAGCGTTGTGACAGGGTCCAATCAGCCCCAGCATTTT. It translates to CSVVTGSNQPQHF.

This chain's CDR3 is CASSVAGSFQETQYF. The CDR3 nucleotides read TGTGCCAGCAGCGTAGCCGGGTCCTTCCAAGAGACCCAGTACTTC. V and J are TRBV9 and TRBJ2-5; D unclear. CDR3 length equals 15 residues. Germline CDR1 and CDR2: SGDLS and YYNGEE. V gave up 0 bases and J gave up 1 base, with 10 bases separating them.

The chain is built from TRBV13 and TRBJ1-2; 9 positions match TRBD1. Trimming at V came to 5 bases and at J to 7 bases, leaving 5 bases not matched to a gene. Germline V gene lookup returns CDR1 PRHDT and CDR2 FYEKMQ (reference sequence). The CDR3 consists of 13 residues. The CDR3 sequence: CASSPGTGLGYTF. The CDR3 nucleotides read TGTGCCAGCAGCCCCGGGACAGGGCTTGGCTACACCTTC.

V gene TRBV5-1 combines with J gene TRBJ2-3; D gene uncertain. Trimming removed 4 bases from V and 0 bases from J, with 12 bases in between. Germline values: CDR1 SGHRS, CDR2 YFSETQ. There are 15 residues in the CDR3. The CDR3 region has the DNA TGCGCCAGCAGCAATGGGGATGCTAGCACAGATACGCAGTATTTT. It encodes CASSNGDASTDTQYF.

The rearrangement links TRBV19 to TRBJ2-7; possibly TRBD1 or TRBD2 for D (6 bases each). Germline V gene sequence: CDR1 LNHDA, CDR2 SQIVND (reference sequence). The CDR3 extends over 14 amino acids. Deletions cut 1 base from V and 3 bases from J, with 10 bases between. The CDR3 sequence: CASSIGGGGYEQYF. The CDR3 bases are TGTGCCAGTAGTATAGGCGGAGGGGGCTACGAGCAGTACTTC.

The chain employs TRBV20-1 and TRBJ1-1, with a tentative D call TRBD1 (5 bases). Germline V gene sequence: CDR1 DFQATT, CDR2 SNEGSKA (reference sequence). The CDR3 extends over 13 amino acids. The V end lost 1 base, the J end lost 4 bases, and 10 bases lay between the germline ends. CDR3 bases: TGCAGTGCTAGAGGGGGCGGCAGCACTGAAGCTTTCTTT. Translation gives CSARGGGSTEAFF.

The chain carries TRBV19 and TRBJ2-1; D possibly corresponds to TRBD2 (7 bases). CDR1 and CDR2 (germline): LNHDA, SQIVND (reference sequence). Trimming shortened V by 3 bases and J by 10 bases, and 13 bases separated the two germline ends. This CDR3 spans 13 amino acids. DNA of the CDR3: TGTGCCAGTAGTATTTACGGGGGGCAAGAGCAGTTCTTC. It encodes CASSIYGGQEQFF.

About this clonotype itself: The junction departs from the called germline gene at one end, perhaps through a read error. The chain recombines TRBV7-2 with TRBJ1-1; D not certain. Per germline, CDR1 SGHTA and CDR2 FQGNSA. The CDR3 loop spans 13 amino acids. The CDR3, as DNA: TGTGCCAACAGCTTAGTTCGGGGTGCTGAAGCTTTCTTT. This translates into CANSLVRGAEAFF.

This CDR3 reads CSVEDVGALGTEAFF. CDR3 nucleotide sequence: TGCAGCGTTGAAGATGTAGGGGCTCTTGGAACTGAAGCTTTCTTT. V gene TRBV29-1 combines with J gene TRBJ1-1; TRBD1 is a possible D gene (5 bases). The CDR3 covers 15 residues. V was pared by 0 bases and J by 5 bases, with 16 bases between. Germline V CDR1 and CDR2: SQVTM, ANQGSEA.

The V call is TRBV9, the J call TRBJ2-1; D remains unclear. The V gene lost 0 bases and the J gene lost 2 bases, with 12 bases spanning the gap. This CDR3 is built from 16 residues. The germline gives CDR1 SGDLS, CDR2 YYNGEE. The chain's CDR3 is CASSVEPNPPYNEQFF. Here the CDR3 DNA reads TGTGCCAGCAGCGTAGAGCCAAATCCCCCCTACAATGAGCAGTTCTTC.